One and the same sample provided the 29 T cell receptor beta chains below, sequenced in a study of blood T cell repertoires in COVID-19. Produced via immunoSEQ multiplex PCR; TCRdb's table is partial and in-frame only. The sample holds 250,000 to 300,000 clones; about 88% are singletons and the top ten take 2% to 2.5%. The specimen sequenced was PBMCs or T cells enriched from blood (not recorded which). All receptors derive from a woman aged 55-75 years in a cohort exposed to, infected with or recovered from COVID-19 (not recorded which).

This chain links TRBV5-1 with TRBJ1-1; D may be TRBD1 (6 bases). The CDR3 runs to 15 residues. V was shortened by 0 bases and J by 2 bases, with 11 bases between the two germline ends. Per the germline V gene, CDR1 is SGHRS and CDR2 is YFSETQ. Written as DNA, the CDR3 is TGCGCCAGCAGCTTGGAATCGGGACAAAACACTGAAGCTTTCTTT. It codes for CASSLESGQNTEAFF.

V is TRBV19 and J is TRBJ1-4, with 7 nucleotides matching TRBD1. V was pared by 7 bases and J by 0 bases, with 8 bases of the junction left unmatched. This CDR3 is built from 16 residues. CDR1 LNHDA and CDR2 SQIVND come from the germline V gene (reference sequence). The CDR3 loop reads CASKRTGLTTNEKLFF. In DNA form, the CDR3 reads TGTGCCAGTAAGCGGACAGGACTTACAACTAATGAAAAACTGTTTTTT.

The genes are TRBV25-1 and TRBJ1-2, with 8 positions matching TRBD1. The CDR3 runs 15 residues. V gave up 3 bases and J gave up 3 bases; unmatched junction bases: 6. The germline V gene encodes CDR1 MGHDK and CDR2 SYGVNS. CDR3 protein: CASSEGQVLHYGYTF. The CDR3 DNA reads TGTGCCAGCAGTGAGGGACAGGTCTTACACTATGGCTACACCTTC.

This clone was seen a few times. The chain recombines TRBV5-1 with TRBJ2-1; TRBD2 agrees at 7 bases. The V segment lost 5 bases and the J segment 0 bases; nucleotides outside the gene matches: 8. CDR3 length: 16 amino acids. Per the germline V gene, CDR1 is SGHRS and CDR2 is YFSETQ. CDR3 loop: CASRTLAYSSYNEQFF. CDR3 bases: TGCGCCAGCAGAACACTAGCGTACAGCTCCTACAATGAGCAGTTCTTC.

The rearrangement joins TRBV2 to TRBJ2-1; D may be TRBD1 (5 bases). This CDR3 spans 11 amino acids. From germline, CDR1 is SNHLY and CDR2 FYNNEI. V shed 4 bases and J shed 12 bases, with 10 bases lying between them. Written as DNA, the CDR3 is TGTGCCAGCAGTGCTAAGGGGTTGCAGTTCTTC. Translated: CASSAKGLQFF.

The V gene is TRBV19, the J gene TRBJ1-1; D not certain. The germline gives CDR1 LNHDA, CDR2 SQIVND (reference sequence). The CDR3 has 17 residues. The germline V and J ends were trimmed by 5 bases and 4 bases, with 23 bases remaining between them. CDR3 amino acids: CASSSQRLARGGTEAFF. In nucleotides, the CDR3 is TGTGCCAGTAGTTCCCAGCGACTAGCCCGAGGCGGCACTGAAGCTTTCTTT. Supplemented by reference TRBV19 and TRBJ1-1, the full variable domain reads DGGITQSPKYLFRKEGQNVTLSCEQNLNHDAMYWYRQDPGQGLRLIYYSQIVNDFQKGDIAEGYSVSREKKESFPLTVTSAQKNPTAFYLCASSSQRLARGGTEAFFGQGTRLTVV.

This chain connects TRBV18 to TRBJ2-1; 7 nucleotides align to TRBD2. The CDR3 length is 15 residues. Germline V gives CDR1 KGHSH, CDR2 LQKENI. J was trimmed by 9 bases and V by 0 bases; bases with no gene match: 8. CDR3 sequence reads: CASSPPGGSVGEQFF. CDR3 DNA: TGTGCCAGCTCACCACCAGGCGGGAGCGTCGGTGAGCAGTTCTTC.

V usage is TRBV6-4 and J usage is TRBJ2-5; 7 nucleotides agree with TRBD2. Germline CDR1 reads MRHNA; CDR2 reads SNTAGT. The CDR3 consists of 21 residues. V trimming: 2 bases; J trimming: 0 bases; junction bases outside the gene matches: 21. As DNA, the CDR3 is TGTGCCAGCAGTGACGCTTTAGGTGGGTCCGGTCGGGAGGAGTACCAAGAGACCCAGTACTTC. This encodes CASSDALGGSGREEYQETQYF.

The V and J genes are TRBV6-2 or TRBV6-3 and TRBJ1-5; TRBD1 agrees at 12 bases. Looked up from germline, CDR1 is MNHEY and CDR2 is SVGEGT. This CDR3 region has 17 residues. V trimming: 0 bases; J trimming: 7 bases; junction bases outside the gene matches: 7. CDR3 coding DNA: TGTGCCAGCAGTTACTCGGGACAGGGGGCCCTTAGGCAGCCCCAGCATTTT. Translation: CASSYSGQGALRQPQHF.

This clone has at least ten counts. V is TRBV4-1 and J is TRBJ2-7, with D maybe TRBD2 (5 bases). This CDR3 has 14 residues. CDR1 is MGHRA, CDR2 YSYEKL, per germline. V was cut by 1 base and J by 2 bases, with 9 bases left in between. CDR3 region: CASSQGSGAYEQYF. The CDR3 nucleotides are TGCGCCAGCAGCCAAGGGTCCGGGGCCTACGAGCAGTACTTC.

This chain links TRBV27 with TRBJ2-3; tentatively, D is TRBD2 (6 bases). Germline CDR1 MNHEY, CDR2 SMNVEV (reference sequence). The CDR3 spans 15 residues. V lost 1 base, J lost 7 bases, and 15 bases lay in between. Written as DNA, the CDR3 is TGTGCCAGCAGTTTATATCCTAGGGAGGCTTATACGCAGTATTTT. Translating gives CASSLYPREAYTQYF.

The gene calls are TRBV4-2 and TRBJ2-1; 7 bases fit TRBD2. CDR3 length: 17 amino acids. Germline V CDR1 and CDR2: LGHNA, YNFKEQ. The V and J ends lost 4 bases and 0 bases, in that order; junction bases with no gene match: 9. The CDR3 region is CASSPGLAESSYNEQFF. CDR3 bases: TGTGCCAGCAGCCCAGGCCTAGCGGAGAGCTCCTACAATGAGCAGTTCTTC.

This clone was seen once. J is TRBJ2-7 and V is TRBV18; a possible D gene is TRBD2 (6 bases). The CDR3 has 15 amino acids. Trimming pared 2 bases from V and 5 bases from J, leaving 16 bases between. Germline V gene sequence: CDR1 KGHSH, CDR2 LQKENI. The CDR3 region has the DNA TGTGCCAGCTCACCAGGAATGGATGGGAGGAACGAGCAGTACTTC. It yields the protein CASSPGMDGRNEQYF.

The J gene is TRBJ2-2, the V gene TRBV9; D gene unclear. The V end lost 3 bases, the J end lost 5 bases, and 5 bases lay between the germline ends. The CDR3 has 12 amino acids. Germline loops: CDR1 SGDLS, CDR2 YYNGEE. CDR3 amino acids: CASSAYTGELFF. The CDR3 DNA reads TGTGCCAGCAGCGCGTATACCGGGGAGCTGTTTTTT.

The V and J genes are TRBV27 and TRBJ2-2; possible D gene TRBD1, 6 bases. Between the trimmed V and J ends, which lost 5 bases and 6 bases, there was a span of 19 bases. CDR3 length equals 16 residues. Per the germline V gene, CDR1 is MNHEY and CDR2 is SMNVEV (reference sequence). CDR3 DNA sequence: TGTGCCAGCAGTGCCAGACAGGATAGCACCGCCGGGGAGCTGTTTTTT. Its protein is CASSARQDSTAGELFF.

The CDR3 nucleotides read TGTGCCAGCAGTTACGACGGGACAGCCGGGGGAGAGCAGTACTTC. Its protein is CASSYDGTAGGEQYF. The chain couples TRBV6-5 to TRBJ2-7, with D possibly matching TRBD1 (7 bases). The V end was cut by 2 bases, the J end by 7 bases, with 18 bases between. Looked up from germline, CDR1 is MNHEY and CDR2 is SVGAGI. This CDR3 is 15 amino acids long.

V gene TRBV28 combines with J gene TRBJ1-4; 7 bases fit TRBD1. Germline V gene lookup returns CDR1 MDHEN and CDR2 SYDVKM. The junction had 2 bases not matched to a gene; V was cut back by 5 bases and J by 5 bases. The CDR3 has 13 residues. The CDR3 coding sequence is TGTGCCAGCAGTGGGACAGTGAATGAAAAACTGTTTTTT. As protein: CASSGTVNEKLFF.

The CDR3 DNA is TGTGCCAGTATAGCGGAAATGAACACTGAAGCTTTCTTT. Translation: CASIAEMNTEAFF. The rearrangement links TRBV6-5 to TRBJ1-1; D uncertain. The germline V gene has CDR1 MNHEY and CDR2 SVGAGI. Trimming stripped 9 bases from V and 0 bases from J, with 11 bases between. The CDR3 loop spans 13 amino acids.

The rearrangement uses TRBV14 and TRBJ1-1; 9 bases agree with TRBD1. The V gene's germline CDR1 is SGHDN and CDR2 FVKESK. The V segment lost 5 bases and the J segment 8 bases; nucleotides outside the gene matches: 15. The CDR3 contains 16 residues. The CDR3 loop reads CASSLMGQGGLKEAFF. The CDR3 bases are TGTGCCAGCAGCTTAATGGGACAGGGTGGGTTGAAGGAAGCTTTCTTT.

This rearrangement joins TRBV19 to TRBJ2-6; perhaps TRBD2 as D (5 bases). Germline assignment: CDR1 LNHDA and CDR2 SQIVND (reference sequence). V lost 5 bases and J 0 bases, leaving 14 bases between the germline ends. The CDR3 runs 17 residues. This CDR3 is CASSGLTKTSGANVLTF. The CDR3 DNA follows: TGTGCCAGTAGTGGACTGACCAAGACCTCTGGGGCCAACGTCCTGACTTTC.

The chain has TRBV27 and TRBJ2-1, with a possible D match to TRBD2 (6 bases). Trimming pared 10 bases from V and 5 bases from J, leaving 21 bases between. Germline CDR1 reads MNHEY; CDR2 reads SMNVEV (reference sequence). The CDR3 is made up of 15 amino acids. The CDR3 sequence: CATSWREFRDNEQFF. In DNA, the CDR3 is TGTGCCACCAGCTGGCGGGAATTTAGGGACAATGAGCAGTTCTTC.

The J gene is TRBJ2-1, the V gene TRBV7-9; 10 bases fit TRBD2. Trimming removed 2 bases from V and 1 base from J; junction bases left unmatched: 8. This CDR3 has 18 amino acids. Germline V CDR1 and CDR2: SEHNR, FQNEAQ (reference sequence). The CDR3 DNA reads TGTGCCAGCAGCTTACCTTCTAGCGGGAGAGGTTCCTACAATGAGCAGTTCTTC. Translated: CASSLPSSGRGSYNEQFF.

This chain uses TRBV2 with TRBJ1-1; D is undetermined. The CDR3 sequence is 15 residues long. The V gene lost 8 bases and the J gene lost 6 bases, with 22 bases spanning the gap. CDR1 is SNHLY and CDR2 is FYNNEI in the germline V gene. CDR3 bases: TGTGCCAGCCGTAGGACTGCTAATATGGAAGCTGAAGCTTTCTTT. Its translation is CASRRTANMEAEAFF. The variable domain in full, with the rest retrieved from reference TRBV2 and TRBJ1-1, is EPEVTQTPSHQVTQMGQEVILRCVPISNHLYFYWYRQILGQKVEFLVSFYNNEISEKSEIFDDQFSVERPDGSNFTLKIRSTKLEDSAMYFCASRRTANMEAEAFFGQGTRLTVV.

CDR3 sequence reads: CASSLSGSGSYNEQFF. The CDR3 DNA reads as TGTGCCAGCAGTCTTAGCGGGAGCGGCTCCTACAATGAGCAGTTCTTC. This chain uses TRBV11-2 with TRBJ2-1; 9 nucleotides line up with TRBD2. Germline V gene lookup returns CDR1 SGHAT and CDR2 FQNNGV. The CDR3 has 16 residues. Trimming at V came to 6 bases and at J to 0 bases, leaving 6 bases not matched to a gene.

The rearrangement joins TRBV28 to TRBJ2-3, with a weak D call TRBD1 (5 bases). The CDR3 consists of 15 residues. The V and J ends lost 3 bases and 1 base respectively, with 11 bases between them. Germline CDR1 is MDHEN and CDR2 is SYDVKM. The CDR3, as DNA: TGTGCCAGCAGTTTGGGAACGACAGGCACAGATACGCAGTATTTT. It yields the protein CASSLGTTGTDTQYF. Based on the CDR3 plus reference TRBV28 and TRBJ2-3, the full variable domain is DVKVTQSSRYLVKRTGEKVFLECVQDMDHENMFWYRQDPGLGLRLIYFSYDVKMKEKGDIPEGYSVSREKKERFSLILESASTNQTSMYLCASSLGTTGTDTQYFGPGTRLTVL.

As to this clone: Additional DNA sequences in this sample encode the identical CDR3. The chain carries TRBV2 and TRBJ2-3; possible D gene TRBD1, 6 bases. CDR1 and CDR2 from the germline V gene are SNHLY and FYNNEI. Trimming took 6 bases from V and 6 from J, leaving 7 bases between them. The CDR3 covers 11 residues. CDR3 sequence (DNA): TGTGCCAGCAGCAGGGGTGATACGCAGTATTTT. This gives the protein CASSRGDTQYF. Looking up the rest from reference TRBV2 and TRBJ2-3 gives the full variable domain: EPEVTQTPSHQVTQMGQEVILRCVPISNHLYFYWYRQILGQKVEFLVSFYNNEISEKSEIFDDQFSVERPDGSNFTLKIRSTKLEDSAMYFCASSRGDTQYFGPGTRLTVL.

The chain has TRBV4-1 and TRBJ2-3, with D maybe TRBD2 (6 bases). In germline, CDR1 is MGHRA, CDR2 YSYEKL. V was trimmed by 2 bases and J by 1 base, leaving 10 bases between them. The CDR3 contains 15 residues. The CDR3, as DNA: TGCGCCAGCAGCCAAACTGGACTACGCACAGATACGCAGTATTTT. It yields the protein CASSQTGLRTDTQYF.

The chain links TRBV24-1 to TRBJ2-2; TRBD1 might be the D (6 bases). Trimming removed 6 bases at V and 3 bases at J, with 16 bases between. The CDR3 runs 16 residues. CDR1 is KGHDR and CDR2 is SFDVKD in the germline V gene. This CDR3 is CATSQGPGLDTGELFF. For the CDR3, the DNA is TGTGCCACCAGTCAGGGGCCGGGATTGGACACCGGGGAGCTGTTTTTT.

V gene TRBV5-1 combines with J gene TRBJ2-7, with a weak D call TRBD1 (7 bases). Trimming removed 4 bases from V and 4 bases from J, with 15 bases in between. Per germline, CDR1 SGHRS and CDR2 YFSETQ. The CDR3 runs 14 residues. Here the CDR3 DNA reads TGCGCCAGCAGCAAACAGGGGACTGGGTACGAGCAGTACTTC. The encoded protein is CASSKQGTGYEQYF.